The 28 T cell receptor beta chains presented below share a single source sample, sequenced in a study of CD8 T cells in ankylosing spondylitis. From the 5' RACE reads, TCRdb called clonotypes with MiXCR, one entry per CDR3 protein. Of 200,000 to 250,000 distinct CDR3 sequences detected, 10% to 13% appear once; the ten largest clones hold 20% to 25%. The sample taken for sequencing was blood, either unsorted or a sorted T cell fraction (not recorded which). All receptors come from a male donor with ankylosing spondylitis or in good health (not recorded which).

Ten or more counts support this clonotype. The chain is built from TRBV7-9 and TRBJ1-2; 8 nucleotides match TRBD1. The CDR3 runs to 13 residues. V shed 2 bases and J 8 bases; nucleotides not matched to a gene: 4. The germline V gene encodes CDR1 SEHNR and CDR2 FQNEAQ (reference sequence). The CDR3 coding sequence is TGTGCCAGCAGCTTAATGACAGGGGAAGGCTACACCTTC. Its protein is CASSLMTGEGYTF.

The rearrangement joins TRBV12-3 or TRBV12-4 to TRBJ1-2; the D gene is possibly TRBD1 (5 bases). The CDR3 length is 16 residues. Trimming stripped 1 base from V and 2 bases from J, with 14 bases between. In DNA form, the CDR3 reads TGTGCCAGCAGTTTAGGCGGGGGAACAAAAAACTATGGCTACACCTTC. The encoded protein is CASSLGGGTKNYGYTF.

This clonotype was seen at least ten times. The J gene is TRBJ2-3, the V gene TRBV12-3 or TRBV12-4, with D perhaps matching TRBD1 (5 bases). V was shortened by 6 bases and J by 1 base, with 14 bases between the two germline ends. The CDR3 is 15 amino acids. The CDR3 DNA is TGTGCCAGCAGCCCCACCGCACAGGGCACAGATACGCAGTATTTT. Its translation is CASSPTAQGTDTQYF.

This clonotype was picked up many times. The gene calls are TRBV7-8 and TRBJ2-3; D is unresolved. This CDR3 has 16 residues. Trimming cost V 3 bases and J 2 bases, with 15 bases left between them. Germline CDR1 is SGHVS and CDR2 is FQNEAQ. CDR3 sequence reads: CASSFIEISVTDTQYF. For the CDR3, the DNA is TGTGCCAGCAGCTTCATTGAAATCTCCGTCACAGATACGCAGTATTTT.

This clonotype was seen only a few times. This chain's CDR3 is CASSYGDRADTQYF. The CDR3 region has the DNA TGTGCCAGCAGTTACGGGGACAGGGCAGATACGCAGTATTTT. The chain combines TRBV12-3 or TRBV12-4 with TRBJ2-3; TRBD1 agrees at 9 bases. The CDR3 sequence is 14 residues long. The ends lost 4 bases at V and 4 bases at J; junction bases unmatched: 3.

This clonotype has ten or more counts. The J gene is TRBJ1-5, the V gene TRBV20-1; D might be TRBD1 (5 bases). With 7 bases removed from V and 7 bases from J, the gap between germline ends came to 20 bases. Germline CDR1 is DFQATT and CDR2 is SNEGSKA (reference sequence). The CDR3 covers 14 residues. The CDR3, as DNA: TGCAGTGTCAAAGGGGCGGTGGAGACCCAGCCCCAGCATTTT. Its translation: CSVKGAVETQPQHF.

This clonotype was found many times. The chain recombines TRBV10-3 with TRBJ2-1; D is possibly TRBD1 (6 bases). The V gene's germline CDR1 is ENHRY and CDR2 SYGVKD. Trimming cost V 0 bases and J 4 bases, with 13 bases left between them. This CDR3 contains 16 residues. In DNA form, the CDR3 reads TGTGCCATCAGTGAGTCAGCGGCAGGGGATTACAATGAGCAGTTCTTC. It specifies CAISESAAGDYNEQFF.

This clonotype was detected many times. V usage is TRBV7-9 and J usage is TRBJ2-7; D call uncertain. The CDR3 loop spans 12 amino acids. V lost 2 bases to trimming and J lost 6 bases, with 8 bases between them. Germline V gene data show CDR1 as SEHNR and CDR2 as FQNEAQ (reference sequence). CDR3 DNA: TGTGCCAGCAGCTTAAGCGCTGCCGAGCAGTACTTC. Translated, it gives CASSLSAAEQYF.

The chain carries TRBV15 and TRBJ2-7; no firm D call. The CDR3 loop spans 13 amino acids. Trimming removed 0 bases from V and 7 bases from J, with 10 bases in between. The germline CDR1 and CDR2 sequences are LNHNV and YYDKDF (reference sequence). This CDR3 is CATSRDPGTEQYF. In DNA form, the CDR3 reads TGTGCCACCAGCAGAGATCCAGGAACTGAGCAGTACTTC.

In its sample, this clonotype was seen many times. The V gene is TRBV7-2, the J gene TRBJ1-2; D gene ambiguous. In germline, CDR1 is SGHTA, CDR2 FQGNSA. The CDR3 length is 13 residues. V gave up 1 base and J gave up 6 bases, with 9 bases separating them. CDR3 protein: CASSLEALHGYTF. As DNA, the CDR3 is TGTGCCAGCAGCTTAGAGGCACTTCATGGCTACACCTTC.

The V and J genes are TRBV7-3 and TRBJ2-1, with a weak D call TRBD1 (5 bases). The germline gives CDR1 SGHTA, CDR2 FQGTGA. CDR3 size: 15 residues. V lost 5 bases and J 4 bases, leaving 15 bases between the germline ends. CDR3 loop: CASSPRQITYNEQFF. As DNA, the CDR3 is TGTGCCAGCAGCCCCCGACAGATCACTTACAATGAGCAGTTCTTC. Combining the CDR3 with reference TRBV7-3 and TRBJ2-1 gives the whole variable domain GAGVSQTPSNKVTEKGKYVELRCDPISGHTALYWYRQSLGQGPEFLIYFQGTGAADDSGLPNDRFFAVRPEGSVSTLKIQRTERGDSAVYLCASSPRQITYNEQFFGPGTRLTVL.

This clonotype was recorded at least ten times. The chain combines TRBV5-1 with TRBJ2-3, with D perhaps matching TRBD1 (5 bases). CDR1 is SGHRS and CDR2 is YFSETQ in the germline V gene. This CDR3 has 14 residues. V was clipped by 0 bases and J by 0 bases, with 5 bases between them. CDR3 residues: CASSLGQSTDTQYF. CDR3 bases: TGCGCCAGCAGCTTGGGACAGAGCACAGATACGCAGTATTTT.

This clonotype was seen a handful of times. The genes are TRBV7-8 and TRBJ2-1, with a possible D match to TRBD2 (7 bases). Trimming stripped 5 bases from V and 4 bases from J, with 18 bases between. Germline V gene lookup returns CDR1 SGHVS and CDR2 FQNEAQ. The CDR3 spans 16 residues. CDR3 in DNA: TGTGCCAGCAGCCGCCTGGGCGGGGGCCCTTACAATGAGCAGTTCTTC. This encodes CASSRLGGGPYNEQFF.

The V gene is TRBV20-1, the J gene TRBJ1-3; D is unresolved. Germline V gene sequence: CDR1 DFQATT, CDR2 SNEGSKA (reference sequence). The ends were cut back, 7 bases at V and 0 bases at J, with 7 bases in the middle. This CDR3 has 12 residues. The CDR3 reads CSGASSGNTIYF. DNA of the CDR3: TGCAGTGGGGCCAGCTCTGGAAACACCATATATTTT.

The CDR3 nucleotides are TGTGCCAGCAGCGCTAACACTGAGACCTACGAGCAGTACTTC. This encodes CASSANTETYEQYF. The chain carries TRBV7-9 and TRBJ2-7; D unresolved. Trimming cost V 5 bases and J 2 bases, with 13 bases left between them. The CDR3 is 14 residues long. Germline assignment: CDR1 SEHNR and CDR2 FQNEAQ (reference sequence).

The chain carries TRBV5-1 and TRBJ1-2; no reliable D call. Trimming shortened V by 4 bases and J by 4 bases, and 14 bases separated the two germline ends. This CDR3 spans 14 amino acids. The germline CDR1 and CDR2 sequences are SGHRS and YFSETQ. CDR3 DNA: TGCGCCAGCAGCCCCGAGGGCGTGGGCTATGGCTACACCTTC. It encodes CASSPEGVGYGYTF.

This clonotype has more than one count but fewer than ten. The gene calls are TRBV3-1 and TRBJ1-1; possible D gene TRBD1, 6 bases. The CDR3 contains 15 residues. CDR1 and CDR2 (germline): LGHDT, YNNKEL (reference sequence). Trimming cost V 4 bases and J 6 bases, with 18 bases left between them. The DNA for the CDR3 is TGTGCCAGCAGCCTGGGGGTTACAGGGACCGCTGAAGCTTTCTTT. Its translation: CASSLGVTGTAEAFF.

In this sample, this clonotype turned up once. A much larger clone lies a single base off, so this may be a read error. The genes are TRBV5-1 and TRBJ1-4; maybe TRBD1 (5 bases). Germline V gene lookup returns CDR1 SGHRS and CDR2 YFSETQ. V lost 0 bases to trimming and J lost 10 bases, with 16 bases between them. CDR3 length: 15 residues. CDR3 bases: TGCGCCAGCAGCTTGGCTTCCCGGGAGGGGCGAAAACTGTTTTTT. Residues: CASSLASREGRKLFF.

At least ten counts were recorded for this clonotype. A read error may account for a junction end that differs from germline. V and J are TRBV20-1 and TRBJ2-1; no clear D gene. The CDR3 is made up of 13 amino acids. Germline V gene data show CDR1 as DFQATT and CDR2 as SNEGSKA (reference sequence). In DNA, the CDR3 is TGCAGTGCTCGAGAGTTCGACACCAATGAGCAGTTCTTC. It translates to CSAREFDTNEQFF.

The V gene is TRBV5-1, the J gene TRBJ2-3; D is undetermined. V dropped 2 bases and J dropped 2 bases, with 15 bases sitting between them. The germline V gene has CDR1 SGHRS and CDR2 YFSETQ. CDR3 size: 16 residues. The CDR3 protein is CASSFGGSTTTDTQYF. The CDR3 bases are TGCGCCAGCAGCTTTGGTGGCTCTACCACCACAGATACGCAGTATTTT.

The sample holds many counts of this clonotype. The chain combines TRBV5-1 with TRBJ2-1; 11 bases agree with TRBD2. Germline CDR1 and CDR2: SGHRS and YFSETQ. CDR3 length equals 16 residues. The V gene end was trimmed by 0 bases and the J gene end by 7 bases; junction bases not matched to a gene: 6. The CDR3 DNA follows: TGCGCCAGCAGCTTGGCTGGGCTAGCGGGGGGAAATGAGCAGTTCTTC. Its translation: CASSLAGLAGGNEQFF. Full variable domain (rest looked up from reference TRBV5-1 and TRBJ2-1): KAGVTQTPRYLIKTRGQQVTLSCSPISGHRSVSWYQQTPGQGLQFLFEYFSETQRNKGNFPGRFSGRQFSNSRSEMNVSTLELGDSALYLCASSLAGLAGGNEQFFGPGTRLTVL.

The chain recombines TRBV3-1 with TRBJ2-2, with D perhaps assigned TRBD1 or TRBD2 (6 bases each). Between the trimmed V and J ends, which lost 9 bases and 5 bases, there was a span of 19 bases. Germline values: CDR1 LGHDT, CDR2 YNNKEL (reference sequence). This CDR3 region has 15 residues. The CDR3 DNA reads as TGTGCCAGTACAGGGAATCCAGGGAGGACCGGGGAGCTGTTTTTT. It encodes CASTGNPGRTGELFF.

Here the CDR3 reads CASSYFGRFTGELFF. CDR3 DNA sequence: TGTGCCAGCAGTTATTTCGGCCGGTTCACCGGGGAGCTGTTTTTT. The gene calls are TRBV6-9 and TRBJ2-2; D is ambiguous. The CDR3 has 15 residues. V lost 1 base, J lost 4 bases, and 10 bases lay in between. The germline CDR1 and CDR2 sequences are MNHGY and SVAAGI.

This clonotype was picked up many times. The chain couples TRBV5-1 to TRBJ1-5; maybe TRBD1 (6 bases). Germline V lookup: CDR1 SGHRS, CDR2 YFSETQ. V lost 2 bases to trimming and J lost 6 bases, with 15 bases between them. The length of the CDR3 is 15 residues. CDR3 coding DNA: TGCGCCAGCAGCTTTGATGGGGGGGCGGGTCAGCCCCAGCATTTT. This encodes CASSFDGGAGQPQHF.

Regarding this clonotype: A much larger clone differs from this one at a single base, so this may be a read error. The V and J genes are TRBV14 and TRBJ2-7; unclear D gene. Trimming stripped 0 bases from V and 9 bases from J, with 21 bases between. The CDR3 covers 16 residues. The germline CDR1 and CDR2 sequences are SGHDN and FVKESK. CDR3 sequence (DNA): TGTGCCAGCAGCCAAGATTTGCGGTCGGCAGTTGAGAGGCAGTACTTC. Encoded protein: CASSQDLRSAVERQYF.

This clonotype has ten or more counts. The CDR3 sequence is CASSPGQGNEQFF. CDR3 sequence (DNA): TGTGCCAGCTCACCCGGACAGGGCAATGAGCAGTTCTTC. The chain couples TRBV18 to TRBJ2-1; 8 bases are a match to TRBD1. V dropped 3 bases and J dropped 6; count of bases not matched to a gene: 1. This CDR3 region has 13 residues. CDR1 is KGHSH, CDR2 LQKENI, per germline.

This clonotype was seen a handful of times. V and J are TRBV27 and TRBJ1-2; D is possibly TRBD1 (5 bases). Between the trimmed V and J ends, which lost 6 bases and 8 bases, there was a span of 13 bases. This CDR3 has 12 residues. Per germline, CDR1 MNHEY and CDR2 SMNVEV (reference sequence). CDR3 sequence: CASRGGTGGYTF. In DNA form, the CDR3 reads TGTGCCAGCAGGGGAGGGACGGGCGGCTACACCTTC.

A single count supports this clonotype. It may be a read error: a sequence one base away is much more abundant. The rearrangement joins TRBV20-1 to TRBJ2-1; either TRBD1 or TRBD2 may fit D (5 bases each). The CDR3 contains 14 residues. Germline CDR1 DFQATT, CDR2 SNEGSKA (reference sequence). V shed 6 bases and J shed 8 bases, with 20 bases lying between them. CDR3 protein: CSAQRGGRDDEQFF. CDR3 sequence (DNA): TGCAGTGCCCAGAGAGGCGGCAGGGACGATGAGCAGTTCTTC.